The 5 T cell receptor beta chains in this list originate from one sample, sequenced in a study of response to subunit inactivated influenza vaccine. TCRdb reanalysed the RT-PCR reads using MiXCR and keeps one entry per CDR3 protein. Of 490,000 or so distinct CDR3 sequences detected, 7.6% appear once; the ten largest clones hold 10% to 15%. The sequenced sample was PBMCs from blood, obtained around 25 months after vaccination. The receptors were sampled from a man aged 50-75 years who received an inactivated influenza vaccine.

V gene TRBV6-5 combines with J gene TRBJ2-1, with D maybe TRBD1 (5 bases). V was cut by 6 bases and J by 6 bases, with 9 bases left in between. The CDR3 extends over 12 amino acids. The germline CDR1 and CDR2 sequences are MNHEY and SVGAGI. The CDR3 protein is CASRKQANEQFF. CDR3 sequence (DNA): TGTGCCAGCAGGAAACAGGCCAATGAGCAGTTCTTC.

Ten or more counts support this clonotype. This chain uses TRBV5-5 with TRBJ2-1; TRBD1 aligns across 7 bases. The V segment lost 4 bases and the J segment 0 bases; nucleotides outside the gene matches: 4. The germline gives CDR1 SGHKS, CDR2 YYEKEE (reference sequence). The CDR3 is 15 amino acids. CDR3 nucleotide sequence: TGTGCCAGCAGCATGACAGGGACCTCCTACAATGAGCAGTTCTTC. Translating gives CASSMTGTSYNEQFF.

The chain's CDR3 is CASSLVQGNSPLHF. CDR3 sequence (DNA): TGCGCCAGCAGCTTAGTACAGGGGAATTCACCCCTCCACTTT. The chain couples TRBV5-1 to TRBJ1-6; 7 nucleotides match TRBD1. J lost 7 bases, V lost 2 bases, and 3 bases had no gene match. The CDR3 has 14 amino acids. From germline, CDR1 is SGHRS and CDR2 YFSETQ.

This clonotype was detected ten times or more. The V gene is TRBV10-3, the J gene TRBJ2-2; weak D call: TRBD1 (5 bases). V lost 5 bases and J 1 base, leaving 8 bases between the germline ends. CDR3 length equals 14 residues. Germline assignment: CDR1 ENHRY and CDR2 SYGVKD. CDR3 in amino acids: CAISRTQNTGELFF. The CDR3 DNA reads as TGTGCCATCAGTAGGACACAGAACACCGGGGAGCTGTTTTTT.

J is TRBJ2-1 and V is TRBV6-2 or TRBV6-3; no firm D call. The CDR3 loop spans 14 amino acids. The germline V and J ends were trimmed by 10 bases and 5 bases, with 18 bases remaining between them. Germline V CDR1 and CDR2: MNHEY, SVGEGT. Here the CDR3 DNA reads TGTGCCATCACGGCTAGGGCAGGAGACAATGAGCAGTTCTTC. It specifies CAITARAGDNEQFF.